These 9 T cell receptor beta chains originate from one sample sequenced in a study of control samples from healthy donors and cancer patients. Repertoires were generated with immunoSEQ multiplex PCR, while TCRdb's copy carries only in-frame clones and drops some. Counted here are 150,000 to 200,000 clones, roughly 93% occurring once; the ten biggest clones make up roughly 1.5%. The specimen was blood. The receptors here all came from a man aged 18 to 30 in good health.

CDR3 sequence: CASSVSGGDGNQPQHF. The DNA of the CDR3 is TGTGCCAGCAGCGTATCAGGGGGCGATGGCAATCAGCCCCAGCATTTT. V gene TRBV7-8 combines with J gene TRBJ1-5; 8 bases are shared with TRBD1. The CDR3 is made up of 16 amino acids. Germline V lookup: CDR1 SGHVS, CDR2 FQNEAQ. With V trimmed by 5 bases and J by 2 bases, 8 bases remained unmatched.

The genes are TRBV7-2 and TRBJ2-7; 8 bases are shared with TRBD1. CDR1 is SGHTA and CDR2 is FQGNSA in the germline V gene. The V and J ends lost 5 bases and 6 bases, in that order; junction bases with no gene match: 12. This CDR3 contains 15 residues. DNA of the CDR3: TGTGCCAGCAGCACCAGGGGGACAGGAATCGCCGAGCAGTACTTC. Its translation: CASSTRGTGIAEQYF.

This clone was seen more than once but under ten times. The chain is built from TRBV21-1 and TRBJ1-5; the D call of TRBD1 is as the table states it, not checked on the DNA. TRBV21-1 is designated a pseudogene. The CDR3 is 16 amino acids. CDR3 bases: TGTGCCAGCAGAGGGAGGTCAGGGGGCTTAAGGCAGCCCCAGCATTTT. This encodes CASRGRSGGLRQPQHF.

This chain connects TRBV5-1 to TRBJ1-1, with 7 bases aligning to TRBD1. Germline trimming cut 0 bases from V and 1 base from J; bases unmatched to any gene: 3. CDR1 and CDR2 (germline): SGHRS, YFSETQ. The CDR3 covers 15 residues. CDR3 bases: TGCGCCAGCAGCTTGGGGGCAGGGGGGAACACTGAAGCTTTCTTT. This codes for CASSLGAGGNTEAFF. The full variable domain, its missing parts supplied by reference TRBV5-1 and TRBJ1-1, is KAGVTQTPRYLIKTRGQQVTLSCSPISGHRSVSWYQQTPGQGLQFLFEYFSETQRNKGNFPGRFSGRQFSNSRSEMNVSTLELGDSALYLCASSLGAGGNTEAFFGQGTRLTVV.

The J gene is TRBJ2-3, the V gene TRBV7-9, with D unresolved. The CDR3 loop spans 16 amino acids. The V end lost 5 bases, the J end lost 3 bases, and 18 bases lay between the germline ends. In germline, CDR1 is SEHNR, CDR2 FQNEAQ (reference sequence). The CDR3 reads CASSPRPEYITDTQYF. The DNA of the CDR3 is TGTGCCAGCAGCCCGCGACCGGAATATATAACAGATACGCAGTATTTT.

The chain joins TRBV19 to TRBJ1-2, with TRBD1 identical over 9 bases. CDR3 length: 15 amino acids. The J segment lost 2 bases and the V segment lost 1 base, leaving 2 bases of the junction unmatched. Germline lookup yields CDR1 LNHDA and CDR2 SQIVND (reference sequence). DNA for the CDR3: TGTGCCAGTAGTATAGGGGGACAGGGAAACTATGGCTACACCTTC. Residues: CASSIGGQGNYGYTF.

This clone was recorded only once. The chain carries TRBV18 and TRBJ1-4; 10 bases map to TRBD1. This CDR3 contains 14 residues. The V segment lost 4 bases and the J segment 8 bases; nucleotides outside the gene matches: 4. Per the germline V gene, CDR1 is KGHSH and CDR2 is LQKENI. The CDR3 loop is CASSRDRGGEKLFF. CDR3 sequence (DNA): TGTGCCAGCTCACGGGACAGGGGAGGAGAAAAACTGTTTTTT.

The chain has TRBV3-1 (or the pseudogene TRBV3-2) and TRBJ1-5; maybe TRBD1 (5 bases). This CDR3 has 14 residues. Germline CDR1 and CDR2: LGHDT and YNNKEL (reference sequence). V lost 0 bases, J lost 9 bases, and 12 bases lay in between. The CDR3 DNA follows: TGTGCCAGCAGCCAAGATCCGGTTCAGGGGCCCCAGCATTTT. Protein: CASSQDPVQGPQHF.

The V and J genes are TRBV18 and TRBJ1-6; D not certain. This CDR3 region has 14 residues. The V gene's germline CDR1 is KGHSH and CDR2 LQKENI. V lost 1 base, J lost 3 bases, and 4 bases lay in between. This CDR3 is CASSPQGYNSPLHF. CDR3 nucleotides: TGTGCCAGCTCACCACAGGGCTATAATTCACCCCTCCACTTT.